This T cell receptor beta chain comes out of a study of Tregs in tolerant kidney transplant recipients. CDR3 length equals 16 residues. Losses at the gene ends were 5 bases for V and 3 bases for J; bases not matched to a gene: 13. CDR1 SEHNR and CDR2 FQNEAQ come from the germline V gene (reference sequence). In the case of this clone: Its specificity is not known.

TCRdb's table, derived via immunoSEQ multiplex PCR, lists solely in-frame clones and lacks some. The sample includes roughly 69,000 clones, roughly 98% of them seen just once. Unstimulated regulatory T cells (CD4+CD25+CD127-), CD4+CD25- non-regulatory cells, CD4 and CD8 cells were FACS-sorted from thawed PBMCs. Regulatory T cells were sorted from thawed PBMCs rested overnight at 37°C with about 210 IU/ml IL-2. Findings of the study overall: In tolerant patients, donor-specific Tregs outgrew total Tregs, suggesting antigen-driven expansion.

V usage is TRBV7-9 and J usage is TRBJ2-7; TRBD2 aligns across 7 bases. This clonotype was sampled from a human donor who received a combined kidney and bone marrow transplant. The sequencing used Tregs from blood, collected before the transplant. In DNA, the CDR3 is TGTGCCAGCAGCCTCTTCCGCGGGAGTACGGACTACGAGCAGTACTTC. Its protein is CASSLFRGSTDYEQYF.